This is a list of T cell receptor beta chains from one sample in a study of CD8 T cells in Susac syndrome. TCRdb re-derived calls from the immunoSEQ multiplex PCR reads in MiXCR, one entry per CDR3 protein. The sample includes about 240,000 distinct CDR3 sequences, 90% to 96% of them seen just once. The sequencing input was CD4+ T cells from PBMCs. These receptors all come from a human donor with Susac syndrome. Each CDR3 is given with its conserved first and last residue. Fields, in order: J gene, D gene, clone size, V gene, CDR3 protein, CDR3 DNA. The D gene is left open where the match is weak. The size entry is marked missing in some rows and otherwise reads once, few, many or a size class.

>TRBJ2-3|-|-|TRBV15
CATSSRGGGSPFF
TGTGCCACCAGCAGCAGAGGTGGAGGGTCCCCTTTCTTT
>TRBJ2-3|-|-|TRBV27
CASSPGTPGHSDTQYF
TGTGCCAGCAGTCCAGGGACTCCTGGGCACAGCGATACGCAGTATTTT
>TRBJ2-3|-|-|TRBV29-1
CSVGGQLKDTQYF
TGCAGCGTTGGGGGGCAGCTTAAAGATACGCAGTATTTT
>TRBJ2-3|-|-|TRBV27
CASSLYGTSIEDTQYF
TGTGCCAGCAGTCTATACGGGACCAGCATTGAAGATACGCAGTATTTT
>TRBJ2-1|TRBD2|-|TRBV4-2
CASSPGTSADNEQFF
TGTGCCAGCAGCCCTGGGACTAGCGCCGACAATGAGCAGTTCTTC
>TRBJ2-2|-|-|TRBV28
CASSWWDRSNTGELFF
TGTGCCAGCAGTTGGTGGGACCGATCGAACACCGGGGAGCTGTTTTTT
>TRBJ1-5|-|once|TRBV28
CASSYGVYQPQHF
TGTGCCAGCAGTTATGGGGTTTATCAGCCCCAGCATTTT
>TRBJ1-1|TRBD1|-|TRBV10-3
CAISAADRGYTEAFF
TGTGCCATCAGTGCGGCAGACAGGGGATACACTGAAGCTTTCTTT
>TRBJ2-7|TRBD2|-|TRBV29-1
CSVVGTSGNYEQYF
TGCAGCGTTGTAGGGACTAGCGGCAACTACGAGCAGTACTTC
>TRBJ1-2|-|-|TRBV12-3/TRBV12-4
CASASVNYGYTF
TGTGCCAGCGCTTCGGTGAACTATGGCTACACCTTC